The 2 T cell receptor beta chains presented below share a single source sample, sequenced in a study of regulatory T cells in long-lasting Graves disease. Relying on iRepertoire HTBI primers and Arm-PCR of CDR3 regions, the team built TCR beta libraries. TCRdb reanalysed the multiplex PCR reads using MiXCR and keeps one entry per CDR3 protein. The table has roughly 500,000 distinct CDR3 sequences, approximately 13% seen once. Time point indicated: newly diagnosed GD, antithyroid drugs for less than 3 months. The TCR library was made from RNA that had been extracted from PBMCs in TRIzol. The data were also submitted as part of a second study, on T cells in Graves' hyperthyroidism and ophthalmopathy.

This specimen consisted of peripheral blood mononuclear cells (PBMCs), obtained at new diagnosis, from a patient treated with antithyroid drugs. Receptors were obtained from a man aged 25-45 years with Graves disease.

The CDR3 nucleotides are TGTGCCAGCTCACCAAAAGTAGTTCTCACCGATACGCAGTATTTT. Its protein is CASSPKVVLTDTQYF. The chain has TRBV18 and TRBJ2-3, with D unclear. The CDR3 loop spans 15 amino acids. The V end was cut by 2 bases, the J end by 6 bases, with 15 bases between. Germline values: CDR1 KGHSH, CDR2 LQKENI. Full variable domain (missing parts from reference TRBV18 and TRBJ2-3): NAGVMQNPRHLVRRRGQEARLRCSPMKGHSHVYWYRQLPEEGLKFMVYLQKENIIDESGMPKERFSAEFPKEGPSILRIQQVVRGDSAAYFCASSPKVVLTDTQYFGPGTRLTVL.

The chain carries TRBV3-1 and TRBJ1-1; D is unclear. With 2 bases removed from V and 0 bases from J, the gap between germline ends came to 13 bases. The CDR3 is 16 residues long. CDR1 and CDR2 from the germline V gene are LGHDT and YNNKEL (reference sequence). CDR3 sequence reads: CASSQYQSSMNTEAFF. The CDR3 DNA follows: TGTGCCAGCAGCCAATACCAGTCGAGTATGAACACTGAAGCTTTCTTT.